The 10 T cell receptor beta chains presented below share a single source sample, sequenced in a study of blood T cell repertoires in COVID-19. TCRdb's copy holds only in-frame clones and misses some; the assay was immunoSEQ multiplex PCR. The table lists about 210,000 clones, roughly 90% of them singletons. Input material: peripheral blood. These receptors were obtained from a man in his 70s with acute or convalescent COVID-19.

This sequence joins TRBV30 and TRBJ2-4; perhaps TRBD1 as D (5 bases). Trimming took 1 base from V and 7 from J, leaving 11 bases between them. CDR1 is GTSNPN, CDR2 SVGIG, per germline (reference sequence). The length of the CDR3 is 13 residues. The CDR3 here is CAWSAWAGNIQYF. CDR3 nucleotide sequence: TGTGCCTGGAGTGCGTGGGCAGGGAACATTCAGTACTTC.

This rearrangement joins TRBV19 to TRBJ1-4, with D hard to call. This CDR3 comprises 13 residues. The V and J ends lost 7 bases and 0 bases respectively, with 6 bases between them. Germline CDR1 is LNHDA and CDR2 is SQIVND (reference sequence). As DNA, the CDR3 is TGTGCCAGTACCAGGCCAACTAATGAAAAACTGTTTTTT. This translates into CASTRPTNEKLFF.

This chain uses TRBV7-2 with TRBJ2-1, with 10 positions matching TRBD2. Germline CDR1 and CDR2: SGHTA and FQGNSA. V gave up 2 bases and J gave up 6 bases; unmatched junction bases: 7. This CDR3 spans 16 amino acids. The CDR3 protein is CASSLSLAGVGNEQFF. The DNA for the CDR3 is TGTGCCAGCAGCTTATCCCTAGCGGGAGTAGGCAATGAGCAGTTCTTC.

This clone was seen just once. This chain links TRBV7-2 with TRBJ2-1, with 14 positions matching TRBD2. The CDR3 is 16 amino acids. The germline V gene has CDR1 SGHTA and CDR2 FQGNSA. The V segment lost 5 bases and the J segment 4 bases; nucleotides outside the gene matches: 4. The CDR3 region is CASSARTSGRYNEQFF. The DNA for the CDR3 is TGTGCCAGCAGCGCACGGACTAGCGGGAGGTACAATGAGCAGTTCTTC.

V is TRBV5-4 and J is TRBJ1-2, with TRBD1 matching 7 bases. Germline lookup yields CDR1 SGHNT and CDR2 YYREEE (reference sequence). The ends lost 4 bases at V and 5 bases at J; junction bases unmatched: 2. The CDR3 covers 12 residues. CDR3 amino acids: CASSPGQYGYTF. CDR3 bases: TGTGCCAGCAGCCCGGGACAGTATGGCTACACCTTC.

The chain is built from TRBV10-3 and TRBJ2-2, with TRBD1 as a possible D gene (5 bases). CDR3 length equals 12 residues. Germline values: CDR1 ENHRY, CDR2 SYGVKD. The V and J ends lost 4 bases and 7 bases respectively, with 7 bases between them. The CDR3 reads CAISVQGGELFF. CDR3 DNA: TGTGCCATCAGTGTGCAGGGCGGGGAGCTGTTTTTT.

For the CDR3, the DNA is TGTGCCAGCAGCTTAGCTCCAAGAGGCGACTATGGCTACACCTTC. It specifies CASSLAPRGDYGYTF. The rearrangement joins TRBV11-2 to TRBJ1-2; no clear D. CDR3 length: 15 amino acids. V lost 1 base to trimming and J lost 3 bases, with 12 bases between them. In germline, CDR1 is SGHAT, CDR2 FQNNGV.

The V call is TRBV28, the J call TRBJ2-6; maybe TRBD2 (5 bases). CDR3 length: 15 amino acids. Germline values: CDR1 MDHEN, CDR2 SYDVKM. Between the trimmed V and J ends, which lost 6 bases and 2 bases, there was a span of 11 bases. The CDR3 protein is CASRPSGAGANVLTF. In DNA, the CDR3 is TGTGCCAGCAGACCCTCCGGGGCTGGGGCCAACGTCCTGACTTTC.

The chain has TRBV28 and TRBJ2-1; D is possibly TRBD1 (5 bases). V was clipped by 5 bases and J by 4 bases, with 15 bases between them. This CDR3 is built from 15 residues. Germline-derived CDR1 and CDR2 are MDHEN and SYDVKM. CDR3 amino acids: CASSNLKGSYNEQFF. For the CDR3, the DNA is TGTGCCAGCAGTAATTTAAAGGGGTCTTACAATGAGCAGTTCTTC.

This sequence joins TRBV28 and TRBJ1-2; D possibly corresponds to TRBD1 (6 bases). This CDR3 is built from 15 residues. The germline V gene encodes CDR1 MDHEN and CDR2 SYDVKM. V gave up 6 bases and J gave up 4 bases, with 18 bases separating them. CDR3 in DNA: TGTGCCAGCAGCCCTAGGACAGCACAACTCTATGGCTACACCTTC. The encoded protein is CASSPRTAQLYGYTF.